The clone carrying this T cell receptor (beta chain) was picked up one time. The antigen remains unidentified. The data derive from a study of post-analysis software for immune sequencing data. Turning to the study itself: Disease courses included relapsing-remitting, secondary progressive and progressive-relapsing multiple sclerosis. General study findings and limits: Four or five TRBV segments were more frequent in patients than controls; TRBV5-6, TRBV5-1 and TRBV20-1 belonged to this group. Significantly lower normalized Chao1 diversity was found in patients with multiple sclerosis relative to controls.

Tagging with unique molecular identifiers was a feature of the TCR beta cDNA libraries. MiXCR was run by TCRdb on the PCR reads, yielding one entry per CDR3 protein. This table holds approximately 400,000 distinct CDR3 sequences, roughly 36% found once. CDR3 size: 14 residues. The germline V and J ends were trimmed by 3 bases and 1 base, with 10 bases remaining between them. CDR1 and CDR2 (germline): MDHEN, SYDVKM. The V and J genes are TRBV28 and TRBJ2-7; no firm D call. The sequence came from a girl between 10 and 17 years old with multiple sclerosis. The sample consisted of blood. CDR3 in amino acids: CASSLPGRSYEQYF. The CDR3 DNA follows: TGTGCCAGCAGTTTGCCAGGCAGGTCCTACGAGCAGTACTTC.